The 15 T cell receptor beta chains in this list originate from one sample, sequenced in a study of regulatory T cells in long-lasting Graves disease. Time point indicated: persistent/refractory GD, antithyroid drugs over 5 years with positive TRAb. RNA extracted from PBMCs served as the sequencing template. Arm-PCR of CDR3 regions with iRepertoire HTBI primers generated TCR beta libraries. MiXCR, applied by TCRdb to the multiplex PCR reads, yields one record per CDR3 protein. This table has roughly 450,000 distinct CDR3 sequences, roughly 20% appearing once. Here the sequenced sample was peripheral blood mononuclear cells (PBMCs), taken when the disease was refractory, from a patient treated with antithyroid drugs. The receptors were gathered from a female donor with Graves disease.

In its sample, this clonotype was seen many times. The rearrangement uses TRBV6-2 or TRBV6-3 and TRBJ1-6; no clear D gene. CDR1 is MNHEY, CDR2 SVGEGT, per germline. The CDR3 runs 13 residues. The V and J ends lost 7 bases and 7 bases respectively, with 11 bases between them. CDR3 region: CASIKQRNSPLHF. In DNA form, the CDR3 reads TGTGCCAGCATCAAACAGAGGAATTCACCCCTCCACTTT.

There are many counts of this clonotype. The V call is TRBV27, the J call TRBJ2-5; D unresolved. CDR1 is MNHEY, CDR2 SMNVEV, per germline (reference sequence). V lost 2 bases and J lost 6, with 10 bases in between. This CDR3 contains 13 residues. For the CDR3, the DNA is TGTGCCAGCAGTTTAGGTGCCGCGAAGACCCAGTACTTC. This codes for CASSLGAAKTQYF.

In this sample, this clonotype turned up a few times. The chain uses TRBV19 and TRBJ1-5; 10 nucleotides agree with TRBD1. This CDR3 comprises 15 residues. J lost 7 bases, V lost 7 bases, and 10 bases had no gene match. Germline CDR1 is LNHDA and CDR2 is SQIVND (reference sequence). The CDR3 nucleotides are TGTGCCAGTACTAAGACAGGGGGCGAAGGACAGCCCCAGCATTTT. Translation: CASTKTGGEGQPQHF.

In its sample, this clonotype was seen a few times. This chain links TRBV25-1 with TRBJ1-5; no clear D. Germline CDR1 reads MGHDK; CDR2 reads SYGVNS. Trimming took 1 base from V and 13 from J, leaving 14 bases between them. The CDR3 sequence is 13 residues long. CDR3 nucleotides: TGTGCCAGCAGTGAATTAGGTAACGCCCAACAGCATTTT. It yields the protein CASSELGNAQQHF.

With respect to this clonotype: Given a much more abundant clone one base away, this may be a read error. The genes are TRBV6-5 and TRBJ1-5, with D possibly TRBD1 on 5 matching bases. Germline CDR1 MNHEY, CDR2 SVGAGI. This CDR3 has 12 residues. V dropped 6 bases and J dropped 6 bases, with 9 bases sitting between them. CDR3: CASRAGAQPQHF. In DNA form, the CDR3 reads TGTGCCAGCAGAGCCGGGGCTCAGCCCCAGCATTTT.

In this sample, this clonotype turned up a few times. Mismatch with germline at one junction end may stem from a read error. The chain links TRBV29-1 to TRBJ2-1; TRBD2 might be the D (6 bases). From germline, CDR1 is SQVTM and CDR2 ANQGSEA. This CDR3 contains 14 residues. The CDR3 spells CSVTTLRDPLTRSF. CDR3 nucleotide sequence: TGCAGCGTCACGACTTTGCGGGACCCCTTAACCCGCTCTTTC.

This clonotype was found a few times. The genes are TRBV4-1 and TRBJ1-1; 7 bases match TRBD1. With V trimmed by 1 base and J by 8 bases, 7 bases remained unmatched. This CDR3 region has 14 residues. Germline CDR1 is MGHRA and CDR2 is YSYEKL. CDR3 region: CASSQVQGQSEAFF. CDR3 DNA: TGCGCCAGCAGCCAAGTTCAGGGACAGTCGGAAGCTTTCTTT.

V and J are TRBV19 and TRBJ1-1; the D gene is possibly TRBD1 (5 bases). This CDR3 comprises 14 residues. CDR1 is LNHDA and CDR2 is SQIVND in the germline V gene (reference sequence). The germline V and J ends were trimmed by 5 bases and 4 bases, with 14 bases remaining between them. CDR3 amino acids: CASSGPGVSTEAFF. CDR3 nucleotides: TGTGCCAGTAGTGGGCCGGGGGTTAGCACTGAAGCTTTCTTT.

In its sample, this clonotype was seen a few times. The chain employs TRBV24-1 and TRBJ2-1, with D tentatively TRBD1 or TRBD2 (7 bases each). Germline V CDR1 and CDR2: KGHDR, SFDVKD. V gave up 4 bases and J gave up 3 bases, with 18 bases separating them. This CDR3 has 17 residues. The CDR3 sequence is CATSEESTGRGYNEQFF. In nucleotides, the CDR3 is TGTGCCACCAGTGAGGAATCGACAGGGAGGGGCTACAATGAGCAGTTCTTC.

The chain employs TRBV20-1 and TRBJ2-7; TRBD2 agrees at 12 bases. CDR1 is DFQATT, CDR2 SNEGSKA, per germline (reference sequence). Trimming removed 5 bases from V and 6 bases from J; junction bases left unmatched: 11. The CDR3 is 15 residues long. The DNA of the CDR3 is TGCAGTGCTGGGGACCTAGCGGGAGGGGGGTTCGAGCAGTACTTC. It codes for CSAGDLAGGGFEQYF.

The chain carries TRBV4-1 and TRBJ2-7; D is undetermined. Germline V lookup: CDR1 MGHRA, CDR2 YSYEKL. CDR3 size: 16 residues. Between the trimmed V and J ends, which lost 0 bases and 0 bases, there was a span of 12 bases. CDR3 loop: CASSQDPNWSSYEQYF. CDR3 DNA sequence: TGCGCCAGCAGCCAAGATCCAAACTGGAGCTCCTACGAGCAGTACTTC.

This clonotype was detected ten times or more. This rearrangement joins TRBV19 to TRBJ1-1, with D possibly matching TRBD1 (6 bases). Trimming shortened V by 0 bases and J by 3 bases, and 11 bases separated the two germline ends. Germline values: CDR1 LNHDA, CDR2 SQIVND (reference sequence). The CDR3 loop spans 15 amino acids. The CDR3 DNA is TGTGCCAGTAGTATAGATTCCGGGGGCCACACTGAAGCTTTCTTT. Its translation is CASSIDSGGHTEAFF.

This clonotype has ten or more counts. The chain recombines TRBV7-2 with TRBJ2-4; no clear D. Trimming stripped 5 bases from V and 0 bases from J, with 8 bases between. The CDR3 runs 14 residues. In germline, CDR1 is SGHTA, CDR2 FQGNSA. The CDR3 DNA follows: TGTGCCAGCAGCGGACGATTAGCCAAAAACATTCAGTACTTC. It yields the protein CASSGRLAKNIQYF. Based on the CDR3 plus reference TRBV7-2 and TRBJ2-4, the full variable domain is GAGVSQSPSNKVTEKGKDVELRCDPISGHTALYWYRQSLGQGLEFLIYFQGNSAPDKSGLPSDRFSAERTGGSVSTLTIQRTQQEDSAVYLCASSGRLAKNIQYFGAGTRLSVL.

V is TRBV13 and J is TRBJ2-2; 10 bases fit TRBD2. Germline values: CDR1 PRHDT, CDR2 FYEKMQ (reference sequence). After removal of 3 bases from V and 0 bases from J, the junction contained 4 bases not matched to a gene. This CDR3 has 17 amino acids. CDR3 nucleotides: TGTGCCAGCAGCTTCGGGACTAGCGATACGAACACCGGGGAGCTGTTTTTT. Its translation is CASSFGTSDTNTGELFF.

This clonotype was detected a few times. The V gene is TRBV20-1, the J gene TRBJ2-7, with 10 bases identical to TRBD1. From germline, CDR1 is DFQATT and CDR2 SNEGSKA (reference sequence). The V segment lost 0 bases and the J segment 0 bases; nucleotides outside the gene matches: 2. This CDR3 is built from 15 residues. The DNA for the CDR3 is TGCAGTGCTAGAGAGAGGACAGGGGGCTCCTACGAGCAGTACTTC. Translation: CSARERTGGSYEQYF.